These T cell receptor beta chains were read from a single sample in a study of identical twins. TCRdb reanalysed the 5' RACE reads using MiXCR and keeps one entry per CDR3 protein. The sample comprises 200,000 to 250,000 distinct CDR3 sequences, about 14% of which are singletons, and approximately 9.3% rests with the top ten. Sequenced material: memory (CD45RO+) T cells sorted from blood. These receptors all come from a woman between 18 and 30 years old in good health. CDR3s include the opening cysteine and the closing phenylalanine or tryptophan. The D gene is left open where the match is weak. The listing skips clone size in some rows; elsewhere it reads once, few, many or a size class.

few | TRBJ2-3 | TRBV7-2 | TRBD2 | TGTGCCAGCAGCTTAGGCGGGAGCCATACAGATACGCAGTATTTT | CASSLGGSHTDTQYF
many | TRBJ1-1 | TRBV10-3 | . | TGTGCCATCAGTGAGGTGGACACTGAAGCTTTCTTT | CAISEVDTEAFF
. | TRBJ2-1 | TRBV30 | TRBD2 | TGTGCCTGGGCCGCACTGGGGACTAGCGGGAAAAATGAGCAGTTCTTC | CAWAALGTSGKNEQFF
. | TRBJ2-3 | TRBV2 | . | TGTGCCAGCACACCCACAGATACGCAGTATTTT | CASTPTDTQYF
once | TRBJ1-1 | TRBV4-3 | . | TGCGCCAGCAGCCTATCGACGGAGAACACTGAAGCTTTCTTT | CASSLSTENTEAFF
. | TRBJ1-1 | TRBV20-1 | . | TGCAGTGCTACCACGACCACTGAAGCTTTCTTT | CSATTTTEAFF
. | TRBJ1-2 | TRBV3-1 | . | TGTGCCAGCAGCGCTAGGGGAATCGGCTATGGCTACACCTTC | CASSARGIGYGYTF
. | TRBJ2-7 | TRBV30 | . | TGTGCCTGGAGTGTCTCCTCCGAGCAGTACTTC | CAWSVSSEQYF
. | TRBJ1-5 | TRBV10-3 | TRBD1 | TGTGCCATCAGTGAGTCAGGGGGCCAGCCCCAGCATTTT | CAISESGGQPQHF
few | TRBJ1-2 | TRBV10-3 | TRBD1 | TGTGCCATCAGTATTATGACAGGGGAGGGTGGCTACACCTTC | CAISIMTGEGGYTF
. | TRBJ1-6 | TRBV6-1 | . | TGTGCCAGCCGTGGGGGGCAGAATTCACCCCTCCACTTT | CASRGGQNSPLHF
. | TRBJ2-5 | TRBV2 | . | TGTGCCAGCAGGGATGACATGGACTACCAAGAGACCCAGTACTTC | CASRDDMDYQETQYF
many | TRBJ1-1 | TRBV5-1 | . | TGCGCCAGCAGTCAGGAGGGGGACGCTTTCTTT | CASSQEGDAFF
few | TRBJ2-1 | TRBV7-8 | TRBD2 | TGTGCCAGCAGGGGGCCGGGACTAGGTACTCACAATGAGCAGTTCTTC | CASRGPGLGTHNEQFF
few | TRBJ1-4 | TRBV11-2 | TRBD1 | TGTGCCAGCAGCGGGACAGGGGGCTATGAAAAACTGTTTTTT | CASSGTGGYEKLFF
. | TRBJ2-6 | TRBV20-1 | . | TGCAGTGCTAGAGATCGGGTTCCCGGGGCCAACGTCCTGACTTTC | CSARDRVPGANVLTF
few | TRBJ2-3 | TRBV4-1 | TRBD2 | TGCGCCAGCAGCCAAGGGCGGGGGGGACGACTTTCGAGCACAGATACGCAGTATTTT | CASSQGRGGRLSSTDTQYF
few | TRBJ1-2 | TRBV20-1 | . | TGCAGTGCTAGAGAAGGGGGGATCTATGGCTACACCTTC | CSAREGGIYGYTF
. | TRBJ2-5 | TRBV15 | TRBD1 | TGTGCCACCAGCAGAGTTAACCGACAGGGTCAAGAGACCCAGTACTTC | CATSRVNRQGQETQYF
few | TRBJ2-6 | TRBV11-2 | TRBD1 | TGTGCCAGCAGCTCCGCCCAGGGGGCTGGGGCCAACGTCCTGACTTTC | CASSSAQGAGANVLTF
few | TRBJ2-3 | TRBV7-2 | TRBD1 | TGTGCCAGCAGCCCGGGACAGGTGGGGACAAATACGCAGTATTTT | CASSPGQVGTNTQYF
. | TRBJ2-1 | TRBV3-1 | . | TGTGCCAGCAGCCAAGATACGGCGGGAAGAGAGCAGTTCTTC | CASSQDTAGREQFF
many | TRBJ1-1 | TRBV5-6 | . | TGTGCCAGCAGCTTGGTTCGGAGCGAAGAAGCTTTCTTT | CASSLVRSEEAFF
many | TRBJ1-5 | TRBV12-3/TRBV12-4 | . | TGTGCCAGCAGTTTATCGGGGGGCAATCAGCCCCAGCATTTT | CASSLSGGNQPQHF
. | TRBJ2-2 | TRBV19 | . | TGTGCCAGTAGTATAGTAGGAAACACCGGGGAGCTGTTTTTT | CASSIVGNTGELFF
. | TRBJ2-7 | TRBV30 | . | TGTGCCTGGAGTGGGGCGGGCCCCTACGAGCAGTACTTC | CAWSGAGPYEQYF
. | TRBJ2-7 | TRBV10-3 | . | TGTGCCATCAGTGGGGGGAGCGGAAACTCCTACGAGCAGTACTTC | CAISGGSGNSYEQYF
many | TRBJ2-1 | TRBV10-3 | . | TGTGCCATCAGGGAAGGGTCGGGATCTATCGTTGAGCAGTTCTTC | CAIREGSGSIVEQFF
. | TRBJ2-1 | TRBV3-1 | TRBD2 | TGTGCCAGCAGTCCTAGCGGGGGGGCCTTCTATGAGCAGTTCTTC | CASSPSGGAFYEQFF
many | TRBJ1-3 | TRBV5-1 | TRBD1 | TGCGCCAGCAGCTTGGAACGACAGGGAAGCACCATATATTTT | CASSLERQGSTIYF
. | TRBJ2-7 | TRBV7-2 | . | TGTGCCAGCAGCTCCCCGGCCGACGCTAACCACGAGCAGTACTTC | CASSSPADANHEQYF
. | TRBJ2-5 | TRBV9 | . | TGTGCCAGCAGCGTTGGGGGCAAAGAGACCCAGTACTTC | CASSVGGKETQYF
. | TRBJ1-1 | TRBV28 | . | TGTGCCAGCAGTGCCCCCCACGGGGGCAGGCCTGAAGCTTTCTTT | CASSAPHGGRPEAFF
. | TRBJ1-2 | TRBV5-1 | . | TGCGCCAGCAGCTTGGAGGGTTCCGGACAAAACTATGGCTACACCTTC | CASSLEGSGQNYGYTF
few | TRBJ2-1 | TRBV12-3/TRBV12-4 | . | TGTGCCAGCAGTTTATACACCTTCGAGCAGTTCTTC | CASSLYTFEQFF
few | TRBJ2-1 | TRBV7-2 | . | TGTGCCAGCAGCTTAGACGGGCTCTACAATGAGCAGTTCTTC | CASSLDGLYNEQFF
. | TRBJ2-1 | TRBV7-3 | . | TGTGCCAGCAGGCGACAACCCGGATCCCACAATGAGCAGTTCTTC | CASRRQPGSHNEQFF
few | TRBJ1-1 | TRBV14 | . | TGTGCCAGCAGCCAAGAGTTGAACACTGAAGCTTTCTTT | CASSQELNTEAFF
. | TRBJ2-7 | TRBV5-5 | . | TGTGCCAGCAGCTTGGGACTAGTGGGCGAGCAGTACTTC | CASSLGLVGEQYF
many | TRBJ2-1 | TRBV18 | . | TGTGCCAGCTCACCTTTAGAGGGACGCTCCTACAATGAGCAGTTCTTC | CASSPLEGRSYNEQFF
. | TRBJ2-6 | TRBV7-9 | . | TGTGCCAGCGACAACTCTGGGGCCAACGTCCTGACTTTC | CASDNSGANVLTF
few | TRBJ2-1 | TRBV12-3/TRBV12-4 | . | TGTGCCAGCAGCCCCTCTAGGGAGCAGTTCTTC | CASSPSREQFF
many | TRBJ1-3 | TRBV6-1 | TRBD1 | TGTGCCAGCAGCCGGACAGGCCAGGATGGAAACACCATATATTTT | CASSRTGQDGNTIYF
. | TRBJ2-1 | TRBV4-3 | . | TGCGCCAGCAGCCCCTGGGCGGGAAGGGAGCAGTTCTTC | CASSPWAGREQFF
. | TRBJ1-6 | TRBV13 | . | TGTGCCAGCAGCTTAAGGGCAGGACCTTCACCCCTCCACTTT | CASSLRAGPSPLHF
. | TRBJ2-3 | TRBV10-2 | TRBD2 | TGCGCCAGCAGTGACCCGGCGGGGCTAGCGGGGGGCTTATTCACAGATACGCAGTATTTT | CASSDPAGLAGGLFTDTQYF
. | TRBJ2-5 | TRBV20-1 | TRBD2 | TGCAGTGCGACTAGCCGCGAGACCCAGTACTTC | CSATSRETQYF
. | TRBJ1-1 | TRBV25-1 | . | TGTGCCAGCAGTCGCACCGGAGGGACTTACACTGAAGCTTTCTTT | CASSRTGGTYTEAFF
many | TRBJ1-5 | TRBV27 | . | TGTGCCAGCAGTTTATTTACAGGGTCCAATCAGCCCCAGCATTTT | CASSLFTGSNQPQHF
many | TRBJ1-1 | TRBV6-5 | . | TGTGCCAGCAGTTACCAGGCAGGGGTGAGGGCTGAAGCTTTCTTT | CASSYQAGVRAEAFF
many | TRBJ1-5 | TRBV18 | . | TGTGCCAGCTGGTCTGGAGGGCGCAATCAGCCCCAGCATTTT | CASWSGGRNQPQHF
. | TRBJ2-3 | TRBV15 | . | TGTGCCACCAGCAGAGAAATCCGAACGGGGGTCACAGATACGCAGTATTTT | CATSREIRTGVTDTQYF
few | TRBJ1-2 | TRBV11-2 | . | TGTGCCAGCAGCACTATACGCGGGTCGAGCTATGGCTACACCTTC | CASSTIRGSSYGYTF
many | TRBJ1-2 | TRBV7-9 | . | TGTGCCAGCAGCCAGACAGCCTTATATGGCTACACCTTC | CASSQTALYGYTF